The 26 T cell receptor beta chains presented below share a single source sample, sequenced in a study of CD8 T cells in ankylosing spondylitis. TCRdb redid the calling of the 5' RACE reads with MiXCR, one entry per CDR3 protein. The sample lists approximately 150,000 distinct CDR3 sequences, 25% to 35% occurring once. The sample consisted of synovial fluid, either unsorted or a sorted T cell fraction (not recorded which). The receptors originated from a male donor with ankylosing spondylitis.

The sample holds a few counts of this clonotype. The chain employs TRBV6-6 and TRBJ1-2; possibly TRBD1 for D (5 bases). The CDR3 loop spans 12 amino acids. CDR1 and CDR2 from the germline V gene are MNHNY and SVGAGI (reference sequence). Trimming pared 7 bases from V and 1 base from J, leaving 7 bases between. The CDR3 here is CASNGGNYGYTF. The CDR3 nucleotides are TGTGCCAGCAACGGGGGTAACTATGGCTACACCTTC.

This clonotype was recorded at least ten times. The rearrangement uses TRBV2 and TRBJ2-7, with D perhaps matching TRBD1 (6 bases). V gave up 6 bases and J gave up 0 bases, with 12 bases separating them. CDR1 and CDR2 from the germline V gene are SNHLY and FYNNEI. CDR3 length: 14 residues. As DNA, the CDR3 is TGTGCCAGCAGAAGTCGGGACAACTCCTACGAGCAGTACTTC. Amino acid sequence: CASRSRDNSYEQYF.

This clonotype was seen more than once but under ten times. The gene calls are TRBV2 and TRBJ2-2; D call uncertain. The CDR3 is made up of 16 amino acids. V lost 7 bases and J lost 0, with 15 bases in between. The V gene's germline CDR1 is SNHLY and CDR2 FYNNEI. CDR3 loop: CASTSAALANTGELFF. The CDR3 DNA sequence: TGTGCCAGCACCTCGGCGGCCCTGGCGAACACCGGGGAGCTGTTTTTT.

This clonotype was seen at least ten times. The chain is built from TRBV4-2 and TRBJ1-3, with D possibly being TRBD1 (5 bases). The CDR3 totals 17 residues. Per germline, CDR1 LGHNA and CDR2 YNFKEQ. V lost 0 bases and J lost 4, with 16 bases in between. CDR3 coding DNA: TGTGCCAGCAGCCAAGATTCTTCAGGGTCAGGAGGAAACACCATATATTTT. Its protein is CASSQDSSGSGGNTIYF.

This clonotype appeared a single time. This CDR3 is CASSPRLGVSTDTQYF. Written as DNA, the CDR3 is TGCGCCAGCAGCCCCCGTCTGGGGGTTAGCACAGATACGCAGTATTTT. The chain carries TRBV5-1 and TRBJ2-3; either TRBD1 or TRBD2 may supply D (5 bases each). This CDR3 region has 16 residues. Germline V gives CDR1 SGHRS, CDR2 YFSETQ. With 4 bases removed from V and 0 bases from J, the gap between germline ends came to 15 bases.

The V gene is TRBV5-1, the J gene TRBJ1-2; D uncertain. The germline gives CDR1 SGHRS, CDR2 YFSETQ. Trimming left V 0 bases short and J 2 bases short, with 8 bases between. There are 14 residues in the CDR3. In DNA, the CDR3 is TGCGCCAGCAGCTTGGATAGACAAAACTATGGCTACACCTTC. This sequence encodes CASSLDRQNYGYTF.

The chain recombines TRBV28 with TRBJ2-1; D remains unclear. The CDR3 length is 13 residues. Trimming stripped 2 bases from V and 1 base from J, with 3 bases between. CDR1 MDHEN and CDR2 SYDVKM come from the germline V gene. The CDR3 reads CASSLASYNEQFF. The CDR3 DNA reads as TGTGCCAGCAGTTTAGCATCCTACAATGAGCAGTTCTTC.

The chain employs TRBV12-3 or TRBV12-4 and TRBJ1-1; D perhaps matches TRBD1 (6 bases). The V end was cut by 6 bases, the J end by 0 bases, with 11 bases between. The length of the CDR3 is 14 residues. This CDR3 reads CASRRQVMNTEAFF. DNA for the CDR3: TGTGCCAGCAGACGACAGGTAATGAACACTGAAGCTTTCTTT.

This clonotype came up once. This chain uses TRBV2 with TRBJ1-5; D unresolved. The CDR3 runs to 15 residues. Germline V CDR1 and CDR2: SNHLY, FYNNEI. With 7 bases removed from V and 4 bases from J, the gap between germline ends came to 17 bases. CDR3 coding DNA: TGTGCCAGCAACGTAAAGTTAGGGCCTAATCAGCCCCAGCATTTT. Translation gives CASNVKLGPNQPQHF.

The rearrangement links TRBV5-5 to TRBJ1-2; 8 bases line up with TRBD1. The length of the CDR3 is 15 residues. Germline V gene sequence: CDR1 SGHKS, CDR2 YYEKEE (reference sequence). V was pared by 0 bases and J by 8 bases, with 9 bases of the junction left unmatched. In nucleotides, the CDR3 is TGTGCCAGCAGCTTGGATCCTCAGGGGGCGGGCGGCTACACCTTC. Its protein is CASSLDPQGAGGYTF.

By sample fraction, this clonotype is medium-sized. The chain carries TRBV9 and TRBJ2-7; 16 nucleotides agree with TRBD2. Per germline, CDR1 SGDLS and CDR2 YYNGEE. CDR3 size: 17 residues. The trim removed 4 bases at V and 5 bases at J, leaving 9 bases unmatched. CDR3: CASSPPGTSGRGHEQYF. In nucleotides, the CDR3 is TGTGCCAGCAGCCCACCCGGGACTAGCGGGAGGGGGCACGAGCAGTACTTC. The full variable domain, completed using reference TRBV9 and TRBJ2-7, is DSGVTQTPKHLITATGQRVTLRCSPRSGDLSVYWYQQSLDQGLQFLIQYYNGEERAKGNILERFSAQQFPDLHSELNLSSLELGDSALYFCASSPPGTSGRGHEQYFGPGTRLTVT.

Many counts were recorded for this clonotype. The junction does not match germline at one end; this may be a read error. This rearrangement joins TRBV2 to TRBJ2-1; D may be TRBD1 or TRBD2 (5 bases each). CDR1 is SNHLY and CDR2 is FYNNEI in the germline V gene. This CDR3 contains 14 residues. CDR3 bases: TGTGCCAGCCTGAGAGGGGCCTCCAACAATGAGCAGTTCTTC. Amino acid sequence: CASLRGASNNEQFF.

This clonotype has more than one count but fewer than ten. The V gene is TRBV20-1, the J gene TRBJ2-3; no definite D call. The CDR3 is made up of 13 amino acids. Deletions cut 4 bases from V and 5 bases from J, with 13 bases between. CDR1 is DFQATT and CDR2 is SNEGSKA in the germline V gene (reference sequence). In DNA, the CDR3 is TGCAGTGCTAAACTTAGGTCTAAAGATACGCAGTATTTT. Encoded protein: CSAKLRSKDTQYF.

This clonotype was recorded at least ten times. The chain joins TRBV27 to TRBJ2-3, with a tentative D call TRBD2 (5 bases). Germline assignment: CDR1 MNHEY and CDR2 SMNVEV (reference sequence). The ends were cut back, 5 bases at V and 3 bases at J, with 15 bases in the middle. The length of the CDR3 is 15 residues. This CDR3 reads CASSPAWAGTDTQYF. In DNA, the CDR3 is TGTGCCAGCAGTCCCGCCTGGGCGGGTACAGATACGCAGTATTTT.

Ten or more counts support this clonotype. The genes are TRBV12-3 or TRBV12-4 and TRBJ1-4, with 7 bases aligning to TRBD1. The junction had 7 bases not matched to a gene; V was cut back by 5 bases and J by 1 base. The CDR3 runs to 16 residues. The CDR3 region has the DNA TGTGCCAGCAGTCCTCTCAGGGGGTTAACTAATGAAAAACTGTTTTTT. Its protein is CASSPLRGLTNEKLFF.

There are many counts of this clonotype. This sequence joins TRBV20-1 and TRBJ2-2, with 8 bases aligning to TRBD2. The V and J ends lost 0 bases and 5 bases, in that order; junction bases with no gene match: 5. CDR3 length: 15 residues. CDR1 is DFQATT and CDR2 is SNEGSKA in the germline V gene (reference sequence). The CDR3 protein is CSARDASGSTGELFF. DNA of the CDR3: TGCAGTGCTAGAGATGCCAGCGGGAGTACCGGGGAGCTGTTTTTT.

This clonotype was observed a handful of times. This chain's CDR3 is CASSLRGNSPLHF. CDR3 coding DNA: TGTGCCAGCAGCCTGAGGGGGAATTCACCCCTCCACTTT. The genes are TRBV13 and TRBJ1-6; D might be TRBD1 (6 bases). From germline, CDR1 is PRHDT and CDR2 FYEKMQ (reference sequence). The ends were cut back, 5 bases at V and 7 bases at J, with 9 bases in the middle. The CDR3 spans 13 residues.

The chain couples TRBV18 to TRBJ1-2; D not resolved. This CDR3 comprises 17 residues. The V end lost 3 bases, the J end lost 3 bases, and 20 bases lay between the germline ends. Per the germline V gene, CDR1 is KGHSH and CDR2 is LQKENI. CDR3 sequence (DNA): TGTGCCAGCTCACCGACTTCCGCTTCGAACGGGCACTATGGCTACACCTTC. It is translated as CASSPTSASNGHYGYTF.

The chain combines TRBV6-1 with TRBJ2-1, with D hard to call. The CDR3 spans 13 residues. CDR1 MNHNS and CDR2 SASEGT come from the germline V gene. Trimming took off 3 bases at V and 9 bases at J, with 12 bases between the two ends. The CDR3 reads CASSDPLSLEQFF. The CDR3 DNA reads as TGTGCCAGCAGTGACCCTTTGAGCCTTGAGCAGTTCTTC.

The CDR3 nucleotides are TGTGCCAGCTCACTGCGGACTAGCGGCCAAGAGACCCAGTACTTC. Its translation: CASSLRTSGQETQYF. The chain recombines TRBV18 with TRBJ2-5; 10 nucleotides match TRBD2. The CDR3 is made up of 15 amino acids. Germline values: CDR1 KGHSH, CDR2 LQKENI. The J segment lost 1 base and the V segment lost 4 bases, leaving 3 bases of the junction unmatched.

There are a few counts of this clonotype. The V gene is TRBV20-1, the J gene TRBJ1-2; no clear D. Looked up from germline, CDR1 is DFQATT and CDR2 is SNEGSKA (reference sequence). The CDR3 consists of 14 residues. CDR3 amino acids: CSAPEKSTPYGYTF. CDR3 nucleotides: TGCAGCGCACCGGAAAAAAGTACACCCTATGGCTACACCTTC.

This clonotype has a count of ten or more. This chain links TRBV7-3 with TRBJ2-1; D is uncertain. The CDR3 covers 15 residues. The germline V and J ends were trimmed by 2 bases and 7 bases, with 15 bases remaining between them. The germline gives CDR1 SGHTA, CDR2 FQGTGA. The CDR3 reads CASSLFPRALNEQFF. CDR3 in DNA: TGTGCCAGCAGCTTATTCCCCCGGGCCTTGAATGAGCAGTTCTTC.

In its sample, this clonotype was seen many times. The chain joins TRBV6-1 to TRBJ1-5, with TRBD1 as a possible D gene (5 bases). Deletions cut 5 bases from V and 1 base from J, with 15 bases between. The CDR3 has 16 amino acids. Germline CDR1 reads MNHNS; CDR2 reads SASEGT. Here the CDR3 DNA reads TGTGCCAGCAGTCCCCTCGGGGCAGGGAGCAATCAGCCCCAGCATTTT. Translated, it gives CASSPLGAGSNQPQHF.

J is TRBJ2-3 and V is TRBV4-3, with D possibly TRBD2 on 5 matching bases. The germline V gene encodes CDR1 LGHNA and CDR2 YSLEER. V lost 0 bases and J lost 2, with 12 bases in between. This CDR3 has 16 residues. DNA for the CDR3: TGCGCCAGCAGCCAAGATATAGCTAGCCCCACAGATACGCAGTATTTT. Residues: CASSQDIASPTDTQYF.

This clonotype was observed a few times. The chain joins TRBV2 to TRBJ2-3; 9 bases agree with TRBD2. CDR3 size: 16 residues. Germline CDR1 SNHLY, CDR2 FYNNEI. Trimming removed 8 bases from V and 2 bases from J; junction bases left unmatched: 11. CDR3 sequence: CASSSGLAGTTDTQYF. Written as DNA, the CDR3 is TGTGCCAGCTCCTCGGGGCTAGCGGGGACCACAGATACGCAGTATTTT.

This clonotype showed up just a few times. This chain connects TRBV5-6 to TRBJ2-4, with D tentatively TRBD1 (6 bases). The CDR3 is 15 amino acids. The V end was cut by 2 bases, the J end by 2 bases, with 11 bases between. Germline CDR1 and CDR2: SGHDT and YYEEEE. CDR3 nucleotide sequence: TGTGCCAGCAGCTTCCGGCAGGGGCCCAAAAACATTCAGTACTTC. It translates to CASSFRQGPKNIQYF.